This TCR beta chain was recovered during a study of cytomegalovirus exposure and HLA in healthy donors. Sequenced by immunoSEQ multiplex PCR; TCRdb stores in-frame clones only, minus some. The sample shows 250,000 to 400,000 clones, approximately 85% of them seen only once. To note about this clone: The antigen remains unidentified.

The donors were members of the validation cohort, which comprised roughly 130 subjects and was separate from the first cohort of roughly 700 subjects. Study-level points and caveats: The dataset shows that most TCR sequences were rare, while some public TCRs occurred in many donors.

Trimming at V came to 5 bases and at J to 1 base, leaving 8 bases not matched to a gene. In germline, CDR1 is MNHEY, CDR2 SMNVEV (reference sequence). This CDR3 comprises 17 residues. The genes are TRBV27 and TRBJ2-5; the match to TRBD2 covers 12 bases. This clonotype was sampled from a man younger than 40 in good health and CMV-seronegative. Sequenced: PBMCs. The chain's CDR3 is CASSPWTSGARQETQYF. The CDR3 DNA reads TGTGCCAGCAGTCCGTGGACTAGCGGGGCCCGCCAAGAGACCCAGTACTTC.